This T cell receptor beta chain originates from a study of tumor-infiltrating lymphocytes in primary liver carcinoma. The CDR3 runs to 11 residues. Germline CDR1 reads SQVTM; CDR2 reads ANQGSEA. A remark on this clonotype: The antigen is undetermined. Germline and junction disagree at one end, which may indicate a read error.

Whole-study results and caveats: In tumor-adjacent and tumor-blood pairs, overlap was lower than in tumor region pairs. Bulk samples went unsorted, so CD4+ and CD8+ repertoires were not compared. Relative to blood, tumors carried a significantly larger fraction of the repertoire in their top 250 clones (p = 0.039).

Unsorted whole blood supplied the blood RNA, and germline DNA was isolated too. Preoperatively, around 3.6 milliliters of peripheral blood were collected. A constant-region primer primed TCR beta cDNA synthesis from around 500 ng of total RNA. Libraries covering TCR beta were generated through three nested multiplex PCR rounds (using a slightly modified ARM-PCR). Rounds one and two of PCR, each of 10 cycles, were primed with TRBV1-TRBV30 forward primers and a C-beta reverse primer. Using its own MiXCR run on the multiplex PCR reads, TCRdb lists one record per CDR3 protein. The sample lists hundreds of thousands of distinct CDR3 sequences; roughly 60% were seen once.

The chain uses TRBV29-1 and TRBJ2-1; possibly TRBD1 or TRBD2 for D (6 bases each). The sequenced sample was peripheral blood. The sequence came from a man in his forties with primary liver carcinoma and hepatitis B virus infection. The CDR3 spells CSVGGGDEQSF. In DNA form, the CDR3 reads TGCAGCGTGGGGGGCGGGGATGAGCAGTCCTTC.